One sample yielded the 19 T cell receptor beta chains listed below, sequenced in a study of T cell clonality in common variable immunodeficiency. TCRdb keeps only in-frame clones here, not all; method: immunoSEQ multiplex PCR. Observed in the sample are roughly 40,000 clones, none of them singletons. Sequenced material: peripheral blood mononuclear cells. Source of these receptors: a person between 18 and 70 years old in good health.

This clone was recorded many times. The read finishes 3 residues shy of the CDR3 end, and the germline J gene is used to complete it. V gene TRBV5-1 combines with J gene TRBJ2-1; 7 nucleotides agree with TRBD2. V lost 0 bases to trimming and J lost 1 base; unmatched junction nucleotides: 4. The V gene's germline CDR1 is SGHRS and CDR2 YFSETQ. This CDR3 spans 16 amino acids. CDR3 DNA, as far as it was read: TGCGCCAGCAGCTTGGAACCAGCGGGATCCTACAATGAG. The encoded protein is CASSLEPAGSYNE. The whole CDR3 sequence reads CASSLEPAGSYNEQFF.

This clone was found many times. Coverage ceases 3 residues before the CDR3 finishes, and the germline J gene fills in the end. This chain links TRBV2 with TRBJ1-4; TRBD1 matches 8 bases. CDR3 length: 16 amino acids. Trimming took 4 bases from V and 8 from J; bases not matched to a gene: 12. Germline CDR1 is SNHLY and CDR2 is FYNNEI. The part of the CDR3 DNA that was read is TGTGCCAGCAGTGGCCAACAGGGGGAAGTAAGGGAAAAA. Translation gives CASSGQQGEVREK. The whole CDR3 protein is CASSGQQGEVREKLFF.

This clone was seen ten or more times. The DNA ends 3 residues before the CDR3 does, and the rest of the CDR3 is filled in from the germline J gene. The chain employs TRBV19 and TRBJ1-5; 7 bases agree with TRBD1. V trimming: 3 bases; J trimming: 9 bases; junction bases outside the gene matches: 8. The CDR3 has 14 residues. Per germline, CDR1 LNHDA and CDR2 SQIVND (reference sequence). This CDR3 is CASSIRGPGGPQHF. The CDR3 bases that were read are TGTGCCAGTAGTATTAGGGGGCCAGGGGGGCCC.

This clone was found many times. The read terminates 3 residues ahead of where the CDR3 ends, so the germline J gene completes it. The chain is built from TRBV5-1 and TRBJ2-7; TRBD1 matches at 7 bases. This CDR3 contains 14 residues. V shed 2 bases and J 2 bases; nucleotides not matched to a gene: 4. Germline V CDR1 and CDR2: SGHRS, YFSETQ. Incomplete CDR3 DNA: TGCGCCAGCAGCTTACAGGGGAATGCCTACGAG. Residues: CASSLQGNAYE. The whole CDR3 region reads CASSLQGNAYEQYF.

This clone was counted at least ten times. The sequenced fragment ends 3 residues before the CDR3 boundary, so the rest is inferred from the germline J gene. The rearrangement links TRBV20-1 to TRBJ2-3; 13 bases agree with TRBD2. The CDR3 covers 18 residues. Germline CDR1 and CDR2: DFQATT and SNEGSKA (reference sequence). V shed 0 bases and J 1 base; nucleotides not matched to a gene: 7. The CDR3 spells CSARDPRLAGGRTDTQYF. The CDR3 DNA, read in part, is TGCAGTGCTAGAGATCCCCGACTAGCGGGGGGCCGCACAGATACG.

This clone showed up many times. CDR3 bases read: TGCAGTGCTAGATACAGGGCTGAAGACATT. As protein: CSARYRAEDI. In full, the CDR3 reads CSARYRAEDIQYF. The chain joins TRBV20-1 to TRBJ2-4; tentatively, D is TRBD1 (6 bases). The CDR3 goes on 3 residues after the read ends, and that part is filled in from the germline J gene. This CDR3 spans 13 amino acids. From germline, CDR1 is DFQATT and CDR2 SNEGSKA (reference sequence). The ends were cut back, 2 bases at V and 8 bases at J, with 13 bases in the middle.

This clone was detected many times. The read ends 3 residues early relative to the CDR3; the germline J gene fills the gap. The chain joins TRBV20-1 to TRBJ1-4, with D perhaps matching TRBD1 (5 bases). Looked up from germline, CDR1 is DFQATT and CDR2 is SNEGSKA (reference sequence). The CDR3 runs 13 residues. Trimming took off 2 bases at V and 8 bases at J, with 12 bases between the two ends. CDR3 bases read: TGCAGTGCTAGAAAGGGGATAGAAGAAAAA. The encoded protein is CSARKGIEEK. The CDR3 in full is CSARKGIEEKLFF.

This clone was counted at least ten times. The observed sequence ends 3 residues before the CDR3 terminus, with the missing tail filled in from the germline J gene. The chain joins TRBV5-1 to TRBJ2-2; D may match TRBD1 or TRBD2 (6 bases each). Germline CDR1 is SGHRS and CDR2 is YFSETQ. The CDR3 extends over 16 amino acids. V was trimmed by 6 bases and J by 4 bases, leaving 19 bases between them. The CDR3 region is CASKDEGGGRTGELFF. The CDR3 DNA, read in part, is TGCGCCAGCAAGGATGAAGGGGGAGGCCGCACCGGGGAG. The whole variable domain, remainder taken from reference TRBV5-1 and TRBJ2-2, is KAGVTQTPRYLIKTRGQQVTLSCSPISGHRSVSWYQQTPGQGLQFLFEYFSETQRNKGNFPGRFSGRQFSNSRSEMNVSTLELGDSALYLCASKDEGGGRTGELFFGEGSRLTVL.

This clone was detected many times. The CDR3 extends 3 residues past the end of the read, so its final part is completed from the germline J gene. V is TRBV2 and J is TRBJ2-7; the match to TRBD1 covers 10 bases. V gave up 6 bases and J gave up 2 bases; unmatched junction bases: 7. CDR1 and CDR2 from the germline V gene are SNHLY and FYNNEI. This CDR3 spans 15 amino acids. The sequenced CDR3 bases are TGTGCCAGCAGAGCCGACAGGGGGCGCACCTACGAG. This translates into CASRADRGRTYE. In full, the CDR3 is CASRADRGRTYEQYF.

This clone was seen many times. From the germline J gene comes the end of the CDR3, since the read stops 3 residues before it. The gene calls are TRBV7-6 and TRBJ1-2; TRBD1 matches 7 bases. Germline V CDR1 and CDR2: SGHVS, FNYEAQ. V gave up 0 bases and J gave up 5 bases; unmatched junction bases: 6. There are 15 residues in the CDR3. CDR3 in amino acids: CASSLARDREYGYTF. CDR3 bases read: TGTGCCAGCAGCTTAGCCCGGGACAGAGAGTATGGC.

This clone was seen at least ten times. The read halts 3 residues ahead of the CDR3 end, with the missing end drawn from the germline J gene. The J gene is TRBJ2-3, the V gene TRBV5-8; 9 nucleotides line up with TRBD1. Germline V CDR1 and CDR2: SGHTS, YDEGEE. The CDR3 runs 15 residues. Germline trimming cut 5 bases from V and 0 bases from J; bases unmatched to any gene: 4. The CDR3 bases that were read are TGTGCCAGCAGTTCCGGGACAGGGAGCACAGATACG. It codes for CASSSGTGSTDT. The complete CDR3 protein is CASSSGTGSTDTQYF.

This clone showed up just a few times. The missing CDR3 end, 3 residues past where the read stops, is filled in from the germline J gene. J is TRBJ2-7 and V is TRBV11-2, with 8 bases that match TRBD1. Trimming cost V 0 bases and J 2 bases; bases outside gene matches: 3. The germline V gene encodes CDR1 SGHAT and CDR2 FQNNGV. This CDR3 spans 15 amino acids. The covered CDR3 bases are TGTGCCAGCAGCTTAGACCGGACAGGGACCTACGAG. It specifies CASSLDRTGTYE. The CDR3 in its entirety is CASSLDRTGTYEQYF. Looking up the rest from reference TRBV11-2 and TRBJ2-7 gives the full variable domain: EAGVAQSPRYKIIEKRQSVAFWCNPISGHATLYWYQQILGQGPKLLIQFQNNGVVDDSQLPKDRFSAERLKGVDSTLKIQPAKLEDSAVYLCASSLDRTGTYEQYFGPGTRLTVT.

The table lists this clone with many counts. The read ends 3 residues shy of where the CDR3 ends; the end is completed using the germline J gene. The chain is built from TRBV19 and TRBJ2-3; TRBD2 matches at 9 bases. CDR3 length: 13 amino acids. Germline CDR1 and CDR2: LNHDA and SQIVND (reference sequence). V lost 8 bases to trimming and J lost 3 bases; unmatched junction nucleotides: 3. CDR3 residues: CASSSGETDTQYF. CDR3 DNA (partial): TGTGCCAGTTCTAGCGGGGAGACAGATACG.

This clone was seen repeatedly, ten times or more. The read falls 3 residues short of the CDR3 end, and the missing part is taken from the germline J gene. The same CDR3 also results from other DNA sequences found in this sample. This chain joins TRBV3-1 (or the pseudogene TRBV3-2) and TRBJ2-7; 7 bases fit TRBD1. This CDR3 has 12 residues. The V gene's germline CDR1 is LGHDT and CDR2 YNNKEL (reference sequence). Losses at the gene ends were 3 bases for V and 4 bases for J; bases not matched to a gene: 0. CDR3: CASSQDRYEQYF. CDR3 DNA, as far as it was read: TGTGCCAGCAGCCAGGACAGGTACGAG.

This clone was seen repeatedly, ten times or more. The CDR3 extends 3 residues past the end of the read, so its final part is completed from the germline J gene. J is TRBJ1-2 and V is TRBV7-9, with 7 nucleotides matching TRBD1. Germline trimming cut 3 bases from V and 3 bases from J; bases unmatched to any gene: 7. Germline-derived CDR1 and CDR2 are SEHNR and FQNEAQ (reference sequence). The CDR3 consists of 15 residues. This CDR3 is CASSFPTTGYYGYTF. The DNA read from the CDR3 is TGTGCCAGCAGCTTTCCAACGACAGGGTACTATGGC.

This clone was detected ten times or more. The CDR3 extends 3 residues past the end of the read, so its final part is completed from the germline J gene. The V gene is TRBV6-2 or TRBV6-3, the J gene TRBJ2-5; 8 positions agree with TRBD2. In germline, CDR1 is MNHEY, CDR2 SVGEGT. The CDR3 consists of 16 residues. Trimming took 2 bases from V and 5 from J; bases not matched to a gene: 10. The CDR3 spells CASSYRRGAPFETQYF. The CDR3 DNA, read in part, is TGTGCCAGCAGTTACAGGCGGGGGGCACCCTTCGAGACC.

This clone has ten or more counts. The sequence runs out 3 residues before the end of the CDR3; the remainder is reconstructed from the germline J gene. The V and J genes are TRBV20-1 and TRBJ2-5; no firm D call. This CDR3 comprises 15 residues. Germline values: CDR1 DFQATT, CDR2 SNEGSKA (reference sequence). Trimming removed 2 bases from V and 2 bases from J, with 15 bases in between. CDR3 amino acids: CSARNTPATQETQYF. CDR3 DNA (partial): TGCAGTGCTAGAAACACACCTGCCACGCAAGAGACC.

This clone was seen at least ten times. The CDR3 end lies 3 residues beyond the end of the read and is filled in from the germline J gene. This rearrangement joins TRBV12-5 to TRBJ2-2, with D possibly being TRBD1 (5 bases). The germline V gene has CDR1 LGHNT and CDR2 FRNRAP. The V and J ends lost 3 bases and 4 bases respectively, with 12 bases between them. CDR3 length: 15 residues. The CDR3 sequence is CASGFGSGPTGELFF. The DNA read from the CDR3 is TGTGCTAGTGGTTTTGGTTCAGGGCCCACCGGGGAG.

This clone was detected only a few times. The sequence runs out 3 residues before the end of the CDR3; the remainder is reconstructed from the germline J gene. The gene calls are TRBV19 and TRBJ2-3, with D possibly being TRBD2 (5 bases). This CDR3 comprises 13 residues. Per germline, CDR1 LNHDA and CDR2 SQIVND (reference sequence). The CDR3 loop is CATQSGNQETQYF. CDR3 bases read: TGTGCCACCCAATCGGGGAACCAAGAGACG.